This TCR beta chain was retrieved from a study of T cells after yellow fever vaccination (dated by TCRdb to the late 2010s). In the study overall: The SMART-Seq v4 Ultra Low Input RNA kit was used to prepare libraries from fractions with low cell numbers. To track T-cell clones before and after primary and booster YFV17D yellow fever vaccination, bulk TCR alpha and beta repertoires were sequenced longitudinally. The cohort comprised two healthy male donors, one aged 18 to 30 and one aged 30 to 40 years. Bulk PBMC replicates and cell subsets were isolated from blood drawn at multiple timepoints before and after both primary and secondary immunization. The study at large found these results: After the booster, most clones that had expanded after primary vaccination were detected again (around 96% of CD4 and around nine tenths of CD8), suggesting broad maintenance of memory. Computational filtering was needed because FACS-sorted repertoires could contain abundant contaminating clonotypes from the bulk population. A small share of clonotypes was detected in both CD4 and CD8 compartments, with the overlap likely arising from convergent recombination. Because only a couple of donors were included in the study, the extent to which the findings can be generalized is limited. Compared with the primary T-cell response, the secondary T-cell response was weaker but faster, peaking on day 5 rather than day 15.

There are many counts of this clonotype. Its target antigen remains unknown. No qualities accompany the bases; no much larger clone lies one base away. The CDR3 covers 16 residues, taking in both the cysteine and the phenylalanine. The kept DNA is CDR3 alone, 48 bases in frame from the first base. CDR1 and CDR2 (SGDLS, YYNGEE) derive from the germline V gene. Here V drops 2 bases and J drops 4 bases, and the junction holds 5 bases not matched to any gene. The treatment or condition label, read with the paper, signifies: live attenuated yellow fever vaccine strain. A standard Ficoll-Paque protocol was used to isolate PBMCs from peripheral blood. Dynabeads CD4 and CD8 positive selection kits were used to isolate CD4 and CD8 T-cell fractions. TriZol was used to extract RNA from bulk PBMCs, from CD4 and CD8 fractions, and from dextramer-positive and dextramer-negative fractions. TCR cDNA was synthesized by 5'RACE template switching, which introduced a universal primer site and unique molecular identifiers. Priming for cDNA synthesis came from both the TCR alpha and TCR beta constant segments. Library amplification used two PCR steps, and the second PCR step added sample barcodes and sequencing adapters. Sequencing of libraries was done on Illumina HiSeq 2500 (2x100 bp) or NovaSeq (2x150 bp). The original pipeline was this. Demultiplexing of reads and collapsing into UMI consensus sequences were performed with MIGEC, and V(D)J alignment was carried out with MiXCR. Vaccine-responding clonotypes were defined with edgeR using replicate PBMC samples, requiring FDR below 0.01 and a log2 fold change above 5 up to day 15. Bulk clonotypes were assigned CD4 or CD8 identity according to which sequenced CD4 or CD8 repertoire held them at higher abundance. TCRdb reran the public reads through fastp at Q25 and MiXCR, keeping productive beta chains. When rows share a CDR3 protein, they turn into one entry using the most common DNA and genes. TCRdb, rather than the study authors, made the V and J calls. The sample table shows under 90,000 distinct CDR3 sequences, and 5% to 8% are seen once. The top ten clones comprise about 40% of the sample.

The sequences come from CD8+ T cells sorted from PBMCs, collected around 45 days after the first yellow fever vaccination. This receptor was obtained from a man between 18 and 29 years old who received the YFV17D yellow fever vaccine. This sequence uses TRBV9 and TRBJ2-1, with 11 central nucleotides matching TRBD2. The nucleotides read TGTGCCAGCAGCGTGGGAATAGCGGGGGGGTACAATGAGCAGTTCTTC. The translation is CASSVGIAGGYNEQFF.